This passage covers 21 T cell receptor beta chains from one sample sequenced in a study of Ad26.COV2.S vaccination and SARS-CoV-2 variants. Treatment denoted: about 20 received Ad26.COV2.S at low or high dose, single or two shots; about 5 received placebo; per-sample allocation not given. Sample collection was performed on day 63 after the first vaccine or placebo injection. Profiling relied on immunoSEQ multiplex PCR, and the TCRdb table lists in-frame clones only, not all of them. This table holds roughly 350,000 clones, around nine tenths found once. Sequenced material: peripheral blood, taken in a trial of Ad26.COV2.S vaccine versus placebo. The receptor source for this set is a person between 18 and 59 years old who received the Ad26.COV2.S COVID-19 vaccine or a placebo.

The V gene is TRBV9, the J gene TRBJ1-2; TRBD1 might be the D (5 bases). This CDR3 contains 13 residues. Germline CDR1 is SGDLS and CDR2 is YYNGEE. V was shortened by 3 bases and J by 3 bases, with 9 bases between the two germline ends. CDR3 in amino acids: CASSAGAYYGYTF. Written as DNA, the CDR3 is TGTGCCAGCAGCGCTGGGGCCTACTATGGCTACACCTTC.

The chain couples TRBV18 to TRBJ1-5; maybe TRBD1 (6 bases). This CDR3 has 14 amino acids. Germline lookup yields CDR1 KGHSH and CDR2 LQKENI. The V end lost 6 bases, the J end lost 7 bases, and 16 bases lay between the germline ends. The CDR3 loop is CASSRDRIGQPQHF. CDR3 nucleotide sequence: TGTGCCAGCTCCCGAGACAGGATCGGGCAGCCCCAGCATTTT.

The J gene is TRBJ2-3, the V gene TRBV10-3; the match to TRBD1 covers 10 bases. The CDR3 is made up of 14 amino acids. CDR1 and CDR2 from the germline V gene are ENHRY and SYGVKD. Trimming at V came to 10 bases and at J to 1 base, leaving 5 bases not matched to a gene. CDR3 DNA: TGTGCCACCGGGACAGGGGTGGGCACAGATACGCAGTATTTT. Translating it yields CATGTGVGTDTQYF.

This clone was seen a single time. The genes are TRBV19 and TRBJ1-5; D is uncertain. Germline CDR1 reads LNHDA; CDR2 reads SQIVND (reference sequence). V was pared by 7 bases and J by 2 bases, with 12 bases between. The CDR3 consists of 14 residues. The CDR3 sequence is CASKYAGGNQPQHF. CDR3 coding DNA: TGTGCCAGTAAGTATGCCGGGGGCAATCAGCCCCAGCATTTT.

The chain has TRBV18 and TRBJ2-7; 8 bases are a match to TRBD1. This CDR3 has 14 residues. Germline V gene lookup returns CDR1 KGHSH and CDR2 LQKENI. With 4 bases clipped from V and 0 bases from J, the junction kept 2 bases outside the gene matches. CDR3 residues: CASSLGQVSYEQYF. In DNA, the CDR3 is TGTGCCAGCTCACTGGGACAGGTCTCCTACGAGCAGTACTTC.

The CDR3 region is CASSIRDRDNEKLFF. As DNA, the CDR3 is TGTGCCAGCTCGATTCGGGACAGGGATAATGAAAAACTGTTTTTT. The genes are TRBV6-5 and TRBJ1-4; TRBD1 aligns across 9 bases. Germline CDR1 and CDR2: MNHEY and SVGAGI. V was clipped by 8 bases and J by 4 bases; unmatched bases: 8. The CDR3 is made up of 15 amino acids.

This rearrangement joins TRBV4-2 to TRBJ1-5, with D perhaps matching TRBD1 (5 bases). Germline V gene lookup returns CDR1 LGHNA and CDR2 YNFKEQ. The CDR3 has 17 residues. The V end lost 0 bases, the J end lost 0 bases, and 12 bases lay between the germline ends. CDR3 nucleotides: TGTGCCAGCAGCCAAGAGTCCCAGGGAGATAGCAATCAGCCCCAGCATTTT. Translated, it gives CASSQESQGDSNQPQHF.

The chain joins TRBV9 to TRBJ2-7; D gene ambiguous. V was pared by 0 bases and J by 2 bases, with 9 bases between. This CDR3 region has 14 residues. Germline loops: CDR1 SGDLS, CDR2 YYNGEE. DNA for the CDR3: TGTGCCAGCAGCGTAGGTGGGTCCCCCTACGAGCAGTACTTC. Translation gives CASSVGGSPYEQYF. The full variable domain, with the rest looked up from reference TRBV9 and TRBJ2-7, is DSGVTQTPKHLITATGQRVTLRCSPRSGDLSVYWYQQSLDQGLQFLIQYYNGEERAKGNILERFSAQQFPDLHSELNLSSLELGDSALYFCASSVGGSPYEQYFGPGTRLTVT.

This rearrangement joins TRBV19 to TRBJ1-4; TRBD1 matches at 10 bases. V shed 6 bases, J shed 8 bases, and the junction held 6 bases outside the gene matches. Germline V gene data show CDR1 as LNHDA and CDR2 as SQIVND (reference sequence). The CDR3 spans 14 residues. The chain's CDR3 is CASRGDRGREKLFF. The CDR3 DNA reads as TGTGCCAGTAGGGGGGACAGGGGACGGGAAAAACTGTTTTTT.

Remarks on this clone: The same CDR3 also results from other DNA sequences found in this sample. This rearrangement joins TRBV11-2 to TRBJ2-2; 12 bases align to TRBD2. Germline CDR1 is SGHAT and CDR2 is FQNNGV. V shed 2 bases and J 7 bases; nucleotides not matched to a gene: 5. CDR3 length: 16 amino acids. CDR3 sequence: CASSLLLAGGGGELFF. The CDR3 coding sequence is TGTGCCAGCAGCTTACTCCTAGCGGGAGGGGGCGGGGAGCTGTTTTTT. The full variable domain, completed using reference TRBV11-2 and TRBJ2-2, is EAGVAQSPRYKIIEKRQSVAFWCNPISGHATLYWYQQILGQGPKLLIQFQNNGVVDDSQLPKDRFSAERLKGVDSTLKIQPAKLEDSAVYLCASSLLLAGGGGELFFGEGSRLTVL.

J is TRBJ2-7 and V is TRBV19, with 8 bases lining up with TRBD1. The ends lost 3 bases at V and 6 bases at J; junction bases unmatched: 7. In germline, CDR1 is LNHDA, CDR2 SQIVND (reference sequence). This CDR3 region has 14 residues. CDR3 region: CASSIQTGAGEQYF. CDR3 bases: TGTGCCAGTAGTATCCAGACAGGGGCGGGCGAGCAGTACTTC. The whole variable domain, remainder taken from reference TRBV19 and TRBJ2-7, is DGGITQSPKYLFRKEGQNVTLSCEQNLNHDAMYWYRQDPGQGLRLIYYSQIVNDFQKGDIAEGYSVSREKKESFPLTVTSAQKNPTAFYLCASSIQTGAGEQYFGPGTRLTVT.

The chain combines TRBV2 with TRBJ2-5; TRBD1 or TRBD2 may be the D gene (5 bases each). CDR1 is SNHLY, CDR2 FYNNEI, per germline. The CDR3 runs to 15 residues. Trimming cost V 7 bases and J 2 bases, with 17 bases left between them. The CDR3 region is CASIGLGDAQETQYF. The CDR3 DNA reads as TGTGCCAGCATTGGACTCGGGGACGCTCAAGAGACCCAGTACTTC.

The CDR3 here is CASSSDRDSHEKLFF. The CDR3 region has the DNA TGTGCCAGCAGCTCCGACCGGGACAGTCACGAAAAACTGTTTTTT. J is TRBJ1-4 and V is TRBV7-9; TRBD1 aligns across 7 bases. V lost 4 bases to trimming and J lost 8 bases; unmatched junction nucleotides: 10. The CDR3 is 15 residues long. The V gene's germline CDR1 is SEHNR and CDR2 FQNEAQ (reference sequence).

V and J are TRBV29-1 and TRBJ2-1; D unclear. Trimming removed 6 bases from V and 7 bases from J, with 13 bases in between. Germline CDR1 reads SQVTM; CDR2 reads ANQGSEA. There are 12 residues in the CDR3. CDR3 in DNA: TGCAGCGTCCTACCTTGGGGAAATGAGCAGTTCTTC. Translation: CSVLPWGNEQFF.

This chain links TRBV9 with TRBJ2-7, with D maybe TRBD1 (5 bases). Germline V CDR1 and CDR2: SGDLS, YYNGEE. The V end lost 3 bases, the J end lost 2 bases, and 15 bases lay between the germline ends. CDR3 size: 15 residues. Here the CDR3 DNA reads TGTGCCAGCAGCGCCACAGCAGGGCCTACCTACGAGCAGTACTTC. Encoded protein: CASSATAGPTYEQYF.

This chain connects TRBV5-1 to TRBJ2-1, with 12 bases fitting TRBD1. Germline assignment: CDR1 SGHRS and CDR2 YFSETQ. The V and J ends lost 4 bases and 12 bases, in that order; junction bases with no gene match: 5. CDR3 size: 13 residues. CDR3 nucleotide sequence: TGCGCCAGCAGCCCGGGACAGGGGGCTTGGCAGTTCTTC. Residues: CASSPGQGAWQFF.

The count of this clone is one. The J gene is TRBJ1-3, the V gene TRBV5-6; D uncertain. Germline V gene sequence: CDR1 SGHDT, CDR2 YYEEEE. The CDR3 spans 16 residues. Trimming removed 2 bases from V and 2 bases from J, with 14 bases in between. For the CDR3, the DNA is TGTGCCAGCAGCTTTTACGGCTTAAGTCCTGGAAACACCATATATTTT. Translation gives CASSFYGLSPGNTIYF.

Comments on this clone: This CDR3 is also generated by other DNA sequences in the sample. The chain uses TRBV2 and TRBJ1-5; D is possibly TRBD1 (6 bases). CDR1 is SNHLY, CDR2 FYNNEI, per germline. The CDR3 sequence is 14 residues long. The V and J ends lost 3 bases and 3 bases respectively, with 9 bases between them. This CDR3 reads CASSDGQFNQPQHF. The CDR3 nucleotides are TGTGCCAGCAGTGATGGACAGTTCAATCAGCCCCAGCATTTT.

The chain links TRBV2 to TRBJ2-3; D is unresolved. Trimming stripped 7 bases from V and 2 bases from J, with 10 bases between. CDR3 length: 13 residues. Germline V gene sequence: CDR1 SNHLY, CDR2 FYNNEI. CDR3 bases: TGTGCCAGCACTCGAGCCCTCACAGATACGCAGTATTTT. It specifies CASTRALTDTQYF.

This chain uses TRBV6-1 with TRBJ1-1, with D tentatively TRBD1 (5 bases). Trimming stripped 1 base from V and 10 bases from J, with 16 bases between. Germline CDR1 MNHNS, CDR2 SASEGT. This CDR3 region has 14 residues. The chain's CDR3 is CASSEETGGIGAFF. The CDR3 DNA follows: TGTGCCAGCAGTGAAGAGACCGGGGGGATTGGAGCTTTCTTT.

This clone turned up a few times. The chain combines TRBV7-8 with TRBJ1-1; D gene ambiguous. Germline values: CDR1 SGHVS, CDR2 FQNEAQ. This CDR3 is built from 14 residues. Trimming took off 3 bases at V and 5 bases at J, with 13 bases between the two ends. This chain's CDR3 is CASSFSVVSTEAFF. CDR3 bases: TGTGCCAGCAGCTTTTCAGTAGTTAGTACTGAAGCTTTCTTT.